This entry lists 4 T cell receptor beta chains sequenced from one sample in a study of cytomegalovirus exposure and HLA in healthy donors. Primers: 60 Vbeta forward and 13 Jbeta reverse. The method was immunoSEQ multiplex PCR; TCRdb's version includes in-frame clones alone and lacks a portion of them. The listing records about 110,000 clones. Sequencing was done on a sample of PBMCs. Receptor source: a man between 18 and 35 years old in good health and CMV-seronegative.

The chain has TRBV5-8 and TRBJ1-1, with 9 bases fitting TRBD1. CDR3 size: 14 residues. J lost 11 bases, V lost 0 bases, and 8 bases had no gene match. The germline gives CDR1 SGHTS, CDR2 YDEGEE. CDR3 DNA: TGTGCCAGCAGCTTGGACAGGGGGCGGGCGGGGGCTTTCTTT. It specifies CASSLDRGRAGAFF.

The chain carries TRBV9 and TRBJ2-6; D might be TRBD1 (6 bases). V was trimmed by 0 bases and J by 0 bases, leaving 13 bases between them. Germline V gene data show CDR1 as SGDLS and CDR2 as YYNGEE. The CDR3 runs 18 residues. The CDR3, as DNA: TGTGCCAGCAGCGTAGGGGTAGGGGACATCTCTGGGGCCAACGTCCTGACTTTC. It yields the protein CASSVGVGDISGANVLTF.

The genes are TRBV5-1 and TRBJ2-5, with D possibly being TRBD1 (6 bases). The ends were cut back, 0 bases at V and 5 bases at J, with 11 bases in the middle. The CDR3 covers 14 residues. Per germline, CDR1 SGHRS and CDR2 YFSETQ. CDR3 loop: CASSLAAGVETQYF. The CDR3 DNA is TGCGCCAGCAGCTTGGCCGCAGGGGTGGAGACCCAGTACTTC.

The genes are TRBV29-1 and TRBJ1-1, with D hard to call. Germline-derived CDR1 and CDR2 are SQVTM and ANQGSEA. The V end was cut by 4 bases, the J end by 0 bases, with 12 bases between. The CDR3 totals 14 residues. The DNA for the CDR3 is TGCAGCGTTGGTCGGGGTCAGTTGAACACTGAAGCTTTCTTT. It yields the protein CSVGRGQLNTEAFF.